This T cell receptor beta chain was found in a study of T-cell reconstitution after alpha-beta-depleted transplantation in children. This clonotype has at least ten counts. Unique molecular identifiers were incorporated into the prepared TCRbeta library. MiXCR, run by TCRdb on the PCR reads, gives a single entry per CDR3 protein. Counted here are hundreds of thousands of distinct CDR3 sequences, 6.5% to 10% occurring once; the ten biggest clones make up just under 6.5%. CDR3 length: 13 amino acids. Deletions cut 8 bases from V and 0 bases from J, with 10 bases between. CDR1 and CDR2 (germline): SEHNR, FQNEAQ (reference sequence).

This rearrangement joins TRBV7-9 to TRBJ2-5; D uncertain. This clonotype was sampled from a male patient aged 10 to 17 who had a stem cell transplant for acute lymphoblastic leukemia, so the T cells may come from the graft donor. Specimen: PBMCs, mostly from graft donor cells, collected 180 days after TCRalphabeta/CD19-depleted stem cell transplant. The CDR3 nucleotides are TGTGCCAGCTGCCAAGTGTACCAAGAGACCCAGTACTTC. Its translation: CASCQVYQETQYF.